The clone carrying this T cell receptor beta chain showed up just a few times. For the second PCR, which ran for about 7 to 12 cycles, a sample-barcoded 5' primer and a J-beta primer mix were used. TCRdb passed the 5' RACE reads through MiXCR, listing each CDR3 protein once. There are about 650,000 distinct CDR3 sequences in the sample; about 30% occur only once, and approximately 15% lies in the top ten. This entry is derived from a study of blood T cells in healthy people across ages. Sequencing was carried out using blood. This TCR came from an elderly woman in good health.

DNA of the CDR3: TGTGCCAGCAGCTTCGGCCCAAACACAGATACGCAGTATTTT. This codes for CASSFGPNTDTQYF. This rearrangement joins TRBV7-2 to TRBJ2-3; D not certain. This CDR3 spans 14 amino acids. Germline lookup yields CDR1 SGHTA and CDR2 FQGNSA. V lost 3 bases, J lost 2 bases, and 9 bases lay in between. The whole variable domain, filled in from reference TRBV7-2 and TRBJ2-3, reads GAGVSQSPSNKVTEKGKDVELRCDPISGHTALYWYRQSLGQGLEFLIYFQGNSAPDKSGLPSDRFSAERTGGSVSTLTIQRTQQEDSAVYLCASSFGPNTDTQYFGPGTRLTVL.